This T cell receptor (beta chain) appears in the sequencing data of a study of shared clonotypes between healthy human individuals. Produced via immunoSEQ multiplex PCR; TCRdb's table is partial and in-frame only. The sample shows roughly 1,800,000 clones, 85% to 95% of them seen only once. Naive CD8 cells comprised CD45RO-negative, CCR7-positively selected cells, excluding terminally differentiated effector memory CD45RA+ cells. The receptor comes from a man younger than 30 in good health. Sequenced sample: naive CD8+ T cells sorted from blood.

The CDR3 DNA follows: TGTGCCAGCAGCTTTCGGGACACTAACGAGCAGTACTTC. This gives the protein CASSFRDTNEQYF. The chain couples TRBV5-4 to TRBJ2-7; tentative D call: TRBD1 (6 bases). Germline assignment: CDR1 SGHNT and CDR2 YYREEE (reference sequence). Trimming cost V 2 bases and J 5 bases, with 11 bases left between them. The CDR3 extends over 13 amino acids.